The T cell receptor (beta chain) under discussion was sequenced for a study of monozygotic twins with inflammatory bowel disease. TCRdb reworked the 5' RACE reads into one entry per CDR3 protein, no DNA. The listing records about 380,000 distinct CDR3 sequences. The CDR3 totals 15 residues. Germline V gene data show CDR1 as SGHDN and CDR2 as FVKESK. The sample consisted of blood. The receptor's source is a human donor with ulcerative colitis or Crohn's disease, or a healthy co-twin of an affected twin (not recorded which). The J gene is TRBJ2-3, the V gene TRBV14; there is no DNA to check the TCRdb D call of TRBD2. CDR3 residues: CASSPPLGNTDTQYF.